Presented here are 9 T cell receptor beta chains from one specimen sequenced in a study of CD8 T cells in ankylosing spondylitis. The study, taken as a whole, reports: Seemingly distinctive of ankylosing spondylitis blood was a TCR beta motif formed by eight highly homologous variants.

MiXCR, run by TCRdb on the 5' RACE reads, gives a single entry per CDR3 protein. The sample has 500,000 to 550,000 distinct CDR3 sequences; more than 9.5% are singletons. Their specific antigens are unknown. The sample consisted of blood, either unsorted or a sorted T cell fraction (not recorded which). Receptors were obtained from a male donor with ankylosing spondylitis.

This clonotype was detected only a few times. The V and J genes are TRBV18 and TRBJ2-1; 7 bases map to TRBD1. Looked up from germline, CDR1 is KGHSH and CDR2 is LQKENI. The CDR3 spans 14 residues. J lost 5 bases, V lost 3 bases, and 4 bases had no gene match. The CDR3, as DNA: TGTGCCAGCTCACCCAGACAGGGAAACAATGAGCAGTTCTTC. This translates into CASSPRQGNNEQFF.

This clonotype showed up just a few times. The J gene is TRBJ2-1, the V gene TRBV5-6; 12 bases match TRBD2. V gave up 3 bases and J gave up 7 bases; unmatched junction bases: 14. Germline lookup yields CDR1 SGHDT and CDR2 YYEEEE. The CDR3 loop spans 18 amino acids. As DNA, the CDR3 is TGTGCCAGCAGCTCCGAATTATATAGACTAGCGGGAGTTAATGAGCAGTTCTTC. Translation: CASSSELYRLAGVNEQFF.

The rearrangement links TRBV14 to TRBJ2-5; 9 bases map to TRBD1. The length of the CDR3 is 16 residues. V trimming: 1 base; J trimming: 4 bases; junction bases outside the gene matches: 7. Per germline, CDR1 SGHDN and CDR2 FVKESK. The CDR3 bases are TGTGCCAGCAGCCAAGCAACAGGGGGCCTGAGAGAGACCCAGTACTTC. Amino acid sequence: CASSQATGGLRETQYF.

This clonotype was counted only a few times. The genes are TRBV20-1 and TRBJ1-1; D unresolved. CDR3 length: 13 amino acids. Trimming removed 0 bases at V and 7 bases at J, with 12 bases between. The V gene's germline CDR1 is DFQATT and CDR2 SNEGSKA (reference sequence). The CDR3 DNA reads TGCAGTGCTAGAGATCGCGGCAGCCTTGAAGCTTTCTTT. As protein: CSARDRGSLEAFF.

A few counts support this clonotype. The CDR3 spells CASSVGLAVGNEQFF. The CDR3 DNA sequence: TGTGCCAGCAGTGTGGGTTTAGCGGTAGGGAATGAGCAGTTCTTC. V gene TRBV2 combines with J gene TRBJ2-1; D is perhaps TRBD2 (6 bases). The CDR3 sequence is 15 residues long. The germline V gene encodes CDR1 SNHLY and CDR2 FYNNEI. V lost 4 bases to trimming and J lost 7 bases, with 17 bases between them.

This clonotype was counted at least ten times. The rearrangement uses TRBV7-7 and TRBJ2-7, with 9 nucleotides matching TRBD1. The CDR3 is made up of 12 amino acids. The V gene end was trimmed by 5 bases and the J gene end by 6 bases; junction bases not matched to a gene: 2. CDR1 is SSHAT, CDR2 FNYEAQ, per germline (reference sequence). In DNA, the CDR3 is TGTGCCAGCAGCGCGACAGGGGGCGAGCAGTACTTC. This sequence encodes CASSATGGEQYF.

The chain couples TRBV7-9 to TRBJ2-4; tentatively, D is TRBD1 (5 bases). The CDR3 runs to 13 residues. Germline V CDR1 and CDR2: SEHNR, FQNEAQ (reference sequence). Trimming took off 6 bases at V and 6 bases at J, with 12 bases between the two ends. CDR3 region: CASSQGRRNIQYF. CDR3 bases: TGTGCCAGCAGTCAGGGTCGGAGAAACATTCAGTACTTC.

This sequence joins TRBV7-8 and TRBJ2-1; perhaps TRBD2 as D (6 bases). The CDR3 has 14 amino acids. Looked up from germline, CDR1 is SGHVS and CDR2 is FQNEAQ. Deletions cut 1 base from V and 6 bases from J, with 10 bases between. The CDR3 here is CASSLVISGNEQFF. In DNA form, the CDR3 reads TGTGCCAGCAGCTTAGTAATTAGCGGCAATGAGCAGTTCTTC.

This clonotype was picked up one time. Since a much larger clone is just one base distant, this may be a read error. The CDR3 coding sequence is TGCAGCGATGCCGTGAACACTGAAGCTTTCTTT. It yields the protein CSDAVNTEAFF. The chain recombines TRBV29-1 with TRBJ1-1; D is unclear. Germline values: CDR1 SQVTM, CDR2 ANQGSEA. Trimming left V 7 bases short and J 0 bases short, with 6 bases between. This CDR3 has 11 amino acids.